This T cell receptor beta chain was identified in a study of T cells in women clearing cervical HPV infection. Findings and limits, study-wide: TRBV6-7 abundance was lower in cases than controls (roughly 0.12% versus 0.15%).

Repertoires were generated with immunoSEQ multiplex PCR, while TCRdb's copy carries only in-frame clones and drops some. The specimen's table records some 16,000 clones. Prevalent HPV16 infections were excluded; only incident single HPV16 infections included. On this clone itself: The antigen is unknown. The read is 3 residues too short to cover the CDR3 end, so that end is filled in from the germline J gene.

From germline, CDR1 is GTSNPN and CDR2 SVGIG (reference sequence). The V gene lost 1 base and the J gene lost 9 bases, with 13 bases spanning the gap. This CDR3 is built from 13 residues. Sequenced: blood buffy coat. The origin of this receptor is a woman between 18 and 69 years old with a cervical HPV16 infection that either progressed to CIN3+ or cleared (not recorded which). The chain combines TRBV30 with TRBJ2-1, with D perhaps matching TRBD2 (6 bases). The sequenced CDR3 bases are TGTGCCTGGAGTGGGAACGGAGGGTTTGAG. Protein sequence: CAWSGNGGFE. The complete CDR3 protein is CAWSGNGGFEQFF.